This is a list of T cell receptor beta chains from one sample in a study of cytomegalovirus exposure and HLA in healthy donors. The table came from immunoSEQ multiplex PCR; TCRdb's copy has only in-frame clones and leaves some out. The table lists roughly 140,000 clones, less than 9.5% of them singletons. The specimen was PBMCs. The source is a male donor in good health and CMV-seronegative. The CDR3 runs from the conserved cysteine through the conserved F or W. Fields, in order: V gene, D gene, J gene, clone size, CDR3 DNA, CDR3 protein. D genes are given only for firm matches. For some rows the clone size is stated as once, few or many, or as a class when expanded; others skip it.

V: TRBV7-2
D: TRBD1
J: TRBJ1-2
size: -
DNA: TGTGCCAGCAGCGAGGGACAGAACTATGGCTACACCTTC
CDR3: CASSEGQNYGYTF

V: TRBV5-4
D: -
J: TRBJ1-2
size: few
DNA: TGTGCCAGCAGCTTGGAACCCCGGGGAAACTATGGCTACACCTTC
CDR3: CASSLEPRGNYGYTF

V: TRBV6-6
D: TRBD2
J: TRBJ2-1
size: few
DNA: TGTGCCAGCAGCCCGTCCGGGACTAGCCAGTACAATGAGCAGTTCTTC
CDR3: CASSPSGTSQYNEQFF

V: TRBV27
D: -
J: TRBJ2-3
size: -
DNA: TGTGCCAGCAGTTTAAGGCCCAGGGCCGGACTACCAGATACGCAGTATTTT
CDR3: CASSLRPRAGLPDTQYF

V: TRBV2
D: -
J: TRBJ1-5
size: -
DNA: TGTGCCAGCACCCTGGAGGCCGGGCCCCATCAGCCCCAGCATTTT
CDR3: CASTLEAGPHQPQHF

V: TRBV9
D: -
J: TRBJ2-3
size: -
DNA: TGTGCCAGCAGCCCCGGACAGATCACAGATACGCAGTATTTT
CDR3: CASSPGQITDTQYF

V: TRBV28
D: TRBD1
J: TRBJ1-3
size: -
DNA: TGTGCCAGCAGTTTAAGCGGGACAGGGGCCGGAAACACCATATATTTT
CDR3: CASSLSGTGAGNTIYF

V: TRBV12-5
D: TRBD1
J: TRBJ1-1
size: few
DNA: TGTGCTAGTGGTCTAGCCGGGACAGGGGGGAAGGGCACTGAAGCTTTCTTT
CDR3: CASGLAGTGGKGTEAFF

V: TRBV4-3
D: -
J: TRBJ2-1
size: few
DNA: TGCGCCAGCAGCCAAGATCCCCGCTCCTACAATGAGCAGTTCTTC
CDR3: CASSQDPRSYNEQFF

V: TRBV29-1
D: -
J: TRBJ2-1
size: -
DNA: TGCAGCGTTGATCCCCCCCTCGGCCCGGGGTCCTACAATGAGCAGTTCTTC
CDR3: CSVDPPLGPGSYNEQFF

V: TRBV5-6
D: -
J: TRBJ1-2
size: -
DNA: TGTGCCAGCAGCTTGGCCGAGGCAGGAGGAGTCTATGGCTACACCTTC
CDR3: CASSLAEAGGVYGYTF

V: TRBV28
D: -
J: TRBJ1-5
size: few
DNA: TGTGCCAGCAGTGCCCCGGAGAGTAGCAATCAGCCCCAGCATTTT
CDR3: CASSAPESSNQPQHF

V: TRBV6-1
D: -
J: TRBJ1-3
size: few
DNA: TGTGCCAGCAGTGGGGCAGGGACAGGAAACACCATATATTTT
CDR3: CASSGAGTGNTIYF

V: TRBV21-1
D: -
J: TRBJ2-1
size: -
DNA: TGTGCCAGCAGCGTCCCCGGGGGCAATGAGCAGTTCTTC
CDR3: CASSVPGGNEQFF

V: TRBV5-1
D: -
J: TRBJ2-6
size: few
DNA: TGCGCCAGCAGCTTGGGAGACAGAACCTCTGGGGCCAACGTCCTGACTTTC
CDR3: CASSLGDRTSGANVLTF

V: TRBV28
D: TRBD1
J: TRBJ1-5
size: few
DNA: TGTGCCAGCAAGCTACAGGGGGCCATGACTAAGCCCCAGCATTTT
CDR3: CASKLQGAMTKPQHF

V: TRBV7-8
D: TRBD1
J: TRBJ1-3
size: -
DNA: TGTGCCAGCAGCGCGGAACAGGGGGCGCGGGGAAACACCATATATTTT
CDR3: CASSAEQGARGNTIYF

V: TRBV2
D: -
J: TRBJ1-5
size: few
DNA: TGTGCCAGCAGTGAGGACACCTTCATCAATCAGCCCCAGCATTTT
CDR3: CASSEDTFINQPQHF

V: TRBV29-1
D: -
J: TRBJ2-3
size: few
DNA: TGCAGCTCCGGGAGCGATACGCAGTATTTT
CDR3: CSSGSDTQYF

V: TRBV4-3
D: TRBD2
J: TRBJ2-7
size: -
DNA: TGCGCCAGCAGCCAAGAGACCGCTACTAGCGTCTTCCCCTACGAGCAGTACTTC
CDR3: CASSQETATSVFPYEQYF

V: TRBV7-8
D: TRBD2
J: TRBJ2-5
size: few
DNA: TGTGCCAGCAGTCCAGCAGGACTAGCGGGAGTAAGGCAAGAGACCCAGTACTTC
CDR3: CASSPAGLAGVRQETQYF

V: TRBV5-1
D: -
J: TRBJ2-1
size: -
DNA: TGCGCCAGCAGCTTGGAATCCAGCGACAATGAGCAGTTCTTC
CDR3: CASSLESSDNEQFF

V: TRBV5-8
D: -
J: TRBJ2-5
size: -
DNA: TGTGCCAGCAGCCCGTACCGGGACACCATCCCGGGGACCCAGTACTTC
CDR3: CASSPYRDTIPGTQYF

V: TRBV11-3
D: TRBD1
J: TRBJ1-1
size: few
DNA: TGTGCCAGCAGCTCCTCACCGGGACAGGGAGCGAACACTGAAGCTTTCTTT
CDR3: CASSSSPGQGANTEAFF

V: TRBV7-2
D: -
J: TRBJ2-5
size: few
DNA: TGTGCCAGCAGCTTAGAGGGACTGACAATCCAAGAGACCCAGTACTTC
CDR3: CASSLEGLTIQETQYF

V: TRBV5-6
D: -
J: TRBJ1-1
size: few
DNA: TGTGCCAGCAGCTTGGGATCAGGGACTGAAGCTTTCTTT
CDR3: CASSLGSGTEAFF

V: TRBV2
D: TRBD2
J: TRBJ2-1
size: -
DNA: TGTGCCATTTGGACTAGCGGCTCCTACAATGAGCAGTTCTTC
CDR3: CAIWTSGSYNEQFF

V: TRBV10-3
D: -
J: TRBJ2-3
size: -
DNA: TGTGCCATCAGTGACCAATTGGAGGGGACAGATACGCAGTATTTT
CDR3: CAISDQLEGTDTQYF

V: TRBV6-6
D: -
J: TRBJ2-2
size: few
DNA: TGTGCCAGCAGCAGAGACAGATACACCGGGGAGCTGTTTTTT
CDR3: CASSRDRYTGELFF

V: TRBV30
D: -
J: TRBJ1-2
size: -
DNA: TGTGCCTGGAGTGTACGGGGATGGGGTCCTAACTATGGCTACACCTTC
CDR3: CAWSVRGWGPNYGYTF